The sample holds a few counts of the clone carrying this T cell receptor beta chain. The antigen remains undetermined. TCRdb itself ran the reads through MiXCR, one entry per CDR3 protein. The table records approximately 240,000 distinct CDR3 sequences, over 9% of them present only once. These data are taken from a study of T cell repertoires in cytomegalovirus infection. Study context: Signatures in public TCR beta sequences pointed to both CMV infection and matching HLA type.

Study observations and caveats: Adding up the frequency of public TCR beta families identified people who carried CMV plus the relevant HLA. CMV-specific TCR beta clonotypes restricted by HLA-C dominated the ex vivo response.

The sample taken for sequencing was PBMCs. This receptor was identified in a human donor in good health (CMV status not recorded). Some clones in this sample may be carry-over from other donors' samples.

The CDR3 DNA is TGCAGCGTTGGTTCAGCCGGGACACAGCACTTCTATGGCTACACCTTC. Translating gives CSVGSAGTQHFYGYTF. The chain uses TRBV29-1 and TRBJ1-2, with D possibly TRBD1 on 6 matching bases. Germline V gives CDR1 SQVTM, CDR2 ANQGSEA. CDR3 length equals 16 residues. The V and J ends lost 4 bases and 4 bases respectively, with 22 bases between them. The full variable domain, completed using reference TRBV29-1 and TRBJ1-2, is SAVISQKPSRDICQRGTSLTIQCQVDSQVTMMFWYRQQPGQSLTLIATANQGSEATYESGFVIDKFPISRPNLTFSTLTVSNMSPEDSSIYLCSVGSAGTQHFYGYTFGSGTRLTVV.